Listed below are T cell receptor beta chains from one sample, sequenced in a study of T cells after yellow fever vaccination. TCRdb reprocessed the 5' RACE reads via MiXCR and lists one record per CDR3 protein. The top ten hold around 20% of the sample, which has some 350,000 distinct CDR3 sequences, 11% seen once. Source: PBMCs, taken on the day of the first yellow fever vaccination. Source of these receptors: a man aged 18 to 30 who received the YFV17D yellow fever vaccine. The CDR3 runs from the conserved cysteine through the conserved F or W. A D gene is named only where the DNA matches it firmly. Size tells how often a clone was seen (once, few, many) or the class of an expanded clone, and some rows leave it out.

v_call,clone_size,j_call,d_call,cdr3_nt,cdr3_aa
TRBV4-1,few,TRBJ2-7,-,TGCGCCAGCAGCCAAACGGCTACCGAGCAGTACTTC,CASSQTATEQYF
TRBV15,few,TRBJ2-6,-,TGTGCCACCAGCAGAGACGGCAGATCGGGGGCCAACGTCCTGACTTTC,CATSRDGRSGANVLTF
TRBV5-1,many,TRBJ2-1,-,TGCGCCAGCAGCTTGGGGGCCCAAGACAATGAGCAGTTCTTC,CASSLGAQDNEQFF
TRBV11-2,few,TRBJ2-7,TRBD2,TGTGCCAGCAGCTTCGCTAGCGGGGGGTCCTACGAGCAGTACTTC,CASSFASGGSYEQYF
TRBV12-3/TRBV12-4,-,TRBJ2-3,TRBD2,TGTGCCAGCAGAGGTGAATCTCGGAAGCTAGCGGGTAGCACAGATACGCAGTATTTT,CASRGESRKLAGSTDTQYF
TRBV3-1,many,TRBJ2-5,-,TGTGCCAGCAGCGCCGGGACGCATCAAGAGACCCAGTACTTC,CASSAGTHQETQYF
TRBV7-2,many,TRBJ2-3,-,TGTGCCAGCAGCTTAGTCGCGGGGGCCCTCACAGATACGCAGTATTTT,CASSLVAGALTDTQYF
TRBV21-1,-,TRBJ2-5,-,TGTGCCAGCAGCACCCACGTCGTGACTAGCGGACAGGAGACCCAGTACTTC,CASSTHVVTSGQETQYF
TRBV7-8,few,TRBJ2-7,TRBD2,TGTGCCAGCAGCCTAGGACTAGCGGGGGGGCTCGAGCAGTACTTC,CASSLGLAGGLEQYF
TRBV3-1,-,TRBJ1-4,-,TGTGCCAGCAGCCGACAGGCGACGGCTGAAAAACTGTTTTTT,CASSRQATAEKLFF
TRBV4-3,-,TRBJ1-2,-,TGCGCCAGCAGCCGGTCTGGGAACGGGTATGGCTACACCTTC,CASSRSGNGYGYTF
TRBV9,few,TRBJ1-3,-,TGTGCCAGCAGCGTAGCTGTAGGGAGGAGGCTGGGAAACACCATATATTTT,CASSVAVGRRLGNTIYF
TRBV18,many,TRBJ1-1,-,TGTGCCAGCTCACCTGTCGGGGGGATGGGAATGAACACTGAAGCTTTCTTT,CASSPVGGMGMNTEAFF
TRBV20-1,-,TRBJ1-5,-,TGCAGTGCTAGAGATATTAGACAGGATGGACAGCCCCAGCATTTT,CSARDIRQDGQPQHF
TRBV12-3/TRBV12-4,-,TRBJ2-1,TRBD2,TGTGCCAGCAGTAAGACTAGCGGACTCTACAATGAGCAGTTCTTC,CASSKTSGLYNEQFF
TRBV4-3,few,TRBJ2-7,-,TGCGCCAGCAGCGAGTCTTCAGGTAGCTACGAGCAGTACTTC,CASSESSGSYEQYF
TRBV20-1,few,TRBJ2-1,TRBD1,TGCAGTGCTCCGGACAGGAACAATGAGCAGTTCTTC,CSAPDRNNEQFF
TRBV27,-,TRBJ1-1,-,TGTGCCAGCAGGCCCTTTGGTGGCACTGAAGCTTTCTTT,CASRPFGGTEAFF
TRBV6-2/TRBV6-3,-,TRBJ2-1,-,TGTGCCAGCAGGGCAGGGGACCTTATTTACAATGAGCAGTTCTTC,CASRAGDLIYNEQFF
TRBV29-1,-,TRBJ2-1,-,TGCAGCGTTATGACTCTAAGTGAGCAGTTCTTC,CSVMTLSEQFF
TRBV5-3,-,TRBJ2-4,-,TGTGCCAGCAGCCCTGGGGTCTTACTAGCCAAAAACATTCAGTACTTC,CASSPGVLLAKNIQYF
TRBV9,many,TRBJ2-1,-,TGTGCCAGCAGCGTAGGAGCGGGTCTCGATGAGCAGTTCTTC,CASSVGAGLDEQFF
TRBV30,-,TRBJ1-1,-,TGTGCCTGCAGAAAGAACACTGAAGCTTTCTTT,CACRKNTEAFF
TRBV20-1,-,TRBJ2-7,TRBD1,TGCAGTGCCCCCGGGACAGGGGGTTCCTACGAGCAGTACTTC,CSAPGTGGSYEQYF
TRBV24-1,-,TRBJ1-5,-,TGTGCCGCCCCCAGGGAACAGCGGGAAAATCAGCCCCAGCATTTT,CAAPREQRENQPQHF
TRBV12-3/TRBV12-4,few,TRBJ2-7,-,TGTGCCAGCAGCACCCGGACTGGCACCTACGAGCAGTACTTC,CASSTRTGTYEQYF
TRBV4-3,few,TRBJ1-4,-,TGCGCCAGCAGCCAAGATGCGTACCCACCTAATGAAAAACTGTTTTTT,CASSQDAYPPNEKLFF
TRBV3-1,-,TRBJ1-6,TRBD1,TGTGCCAGCAGCCAAGATTGGGGACAGGGTGCTTCACCCCTCCACTTT,CASSQDWGQGASPLHF
TRBV5-1,-,TRBJ2-1,TRBD2,TGCGCCAGCAGCCGCGGGTTAGCGGGGGGCCTCAATGAGCAGTTCTTC,CASSRGLAGGLNEQFF
TRBV25-1,-,TRBJ2-1,-,TGTGCCAGCAGTGAATACCCCTACGCGGGGCAAAACAATGAGCAGTTCTTC,CASSEYPYAGQNNEQFF
TRBV5-5,few,TRBJ1-6,-,TGTGCCAGCAGCTTGGATTTGAGGGTTGGGAATTCACCCCTCCACTTT,CASSLDLRVGNSPLHF
TRBV7-3,few,TRBJ2-1,-,TGTGCCAGCAGCCCAGCGGACTACTCCTACAATGAGCAGTTCTTC,CASSPADYSYNEQFF
TRBV5-1,many,TRBJ2-1,TRBD2,TGCGCCAGCAGACTCCGAGCGGGGTGGTTGGATGAGCAGTTCTTC,CASRLRAGWLDEQFF
TRBV6-5,many,TRBJ2-1,TRBD2,TGTGCCAGCGCGGGGGGCCTGGGCAATGAGCAGTTCTTC,CASAGGLGNEQFF
TRBV7-9,-,TRBJ1-1,-,TGTGCCAGCAGCGCGGGACATGGGAACACTGAAGCTTTCTTT,CASSAGHGNTEAFF
TRBV28,-,TRBJ2-1,-,TGTGCCATCGACGGGACATATAACAATGAGCAGTTCTTC,CAIDGTYNNEQFF
TRBV4-3,-,TRBJ2-2,-,TGCGCCAGCAGCCGGGACCCAGGGACCGGGGAGCTGTTTTTT,CASSRDPGTGELFF
TRBV7-6,many,TRBJ2-5,-,TGTGCCAGCAGCCTCGACACGATAGAGGTGGAGACCCAGTACTTC,CASSLDTIEVETQYF
TRBV23-1,few,TRBJ2-3,-,TGCGCCAGCCCCTGGGGTCTAGATACGCAGTATTTT,CASPWGLDTQYF
TRBV11-2,few,TRBJ2-3,TRBD2,TGTGCCAGCAGCCCCCGAGCCGGGGGGGCCCCCCTCACAGATACGCAGTATTTT,CASSPRAGGAPLTDTQYF
TRBV4-3,-,TRBJ2-3,-,TGCGCCAGCAGCCAAGACGGGGACCTCGGCAGAGGAGATACGCAGTATTTT,CASSQDGDLGRGDTQYF
TRBV3-1,-,TRBJ1-4,-,TGTGCCAGCAGCCAAGCGGGGTCAACTAATGAAAAACTGTTTTTT,CASSQAGSTNEKLFF
TRBV6-1,-,TRBJ1-4,-,TGTGCCAGCAGACTTTACAGGGCTGGTAATGAAAAACTGTTTTTT,CASRLYRAGNEKLFF
TRBV29-1,-,TRBJ1-5,-,TGCAGCGTTGGTGGCAGGGTGGGTGGCAGCAATCAGCCCCCGCATTTT,CSVGGRVGGSNQPPHF
TRBV10-3,few,TRBJ2-1,TRBD2,TGTGCCATCACCCAGAGGTCTAGCGGGGGGGCTGATGAGCAGTTCTTC,CAITQRSSGGADEQFF
TRBV30,few,TRBJ1-4,-,TGTGCCTGGACTGGGGGTGAAAAACTGTTTTTT,CAWTGGEKLFF
TRBV7-3,-,TRBJ2-7,TRBD1,TGTGCCAGCAGCTTGGAAGGGGGCTATTACGAGCAGTACTTC,CASSLEGGYYEQYF
TRBV7-3,-,TRBJ1-5,-,-,CASSFGNGQPQHF
TRBV20-1,many,TRBJ2-3,-,TGCAGTGTCGGGGCAGCGGGTTTCGCAGATACGCAGTATTTT,CSVGAAGFADTQYF
TRBV4-2,many,TRBJ2-6,TRBD2,TGTGCCAGCAGCAGTAGCGGGGGGGCCTCTGGGGCCAACGTCCTGACTTTC,CASSSSGGASGANVLTF
TRBV19,-,TRBJ2-5,TRBD1,TGTGCCAGTAGGGACAGGGGAGGTCAAGAGACCCAGTACTTC,CASRDRGGQETQYF
TRBV11-2,-,TRBJ1-1,-,TGTGCCAGCGGGTACAGGCCCCGAAACACTGAAGCTTTCTTT,CASGYRPRNTEAFF
TRBV7-2,few,TRBJ2-7,-,TGTGCCAGCAGCTTAGTAGCGAGCGGATACGAGCAGTACTTC,CASSLVASGYEQYF
TRBV4-1,once,TRBJ1-1,TRBD1,TGCGCCAGCAGCCAAGATGCAGGGGGCTGGGGTGAAGCTTTCTTT,CASSQDAGGWGEAFF